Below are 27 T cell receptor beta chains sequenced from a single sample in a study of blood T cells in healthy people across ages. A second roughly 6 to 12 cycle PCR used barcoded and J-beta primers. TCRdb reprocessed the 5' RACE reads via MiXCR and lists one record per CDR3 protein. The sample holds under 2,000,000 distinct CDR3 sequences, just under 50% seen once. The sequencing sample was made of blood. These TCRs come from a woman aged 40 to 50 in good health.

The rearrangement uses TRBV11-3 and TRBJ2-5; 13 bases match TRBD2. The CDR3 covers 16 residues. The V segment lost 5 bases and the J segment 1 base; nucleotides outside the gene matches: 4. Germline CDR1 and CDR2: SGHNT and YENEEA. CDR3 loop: CASSTTSGGGQETQYF. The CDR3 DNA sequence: TGTGCCAGCAGCACAACTAGCGGGGGGGGCCAAGAGACCCAGTACTTC. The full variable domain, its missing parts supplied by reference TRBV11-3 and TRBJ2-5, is EAGVVQSPRYKIIEKKQPVAFWCNPISGHNTLYWYLQNLGQGPELLIRYENEEAVDDSQLPKDRFSAERLKGVDSTLKIQPAELGDSAVYLCASSTTSGGGQETQYFGPGTRLLVL.

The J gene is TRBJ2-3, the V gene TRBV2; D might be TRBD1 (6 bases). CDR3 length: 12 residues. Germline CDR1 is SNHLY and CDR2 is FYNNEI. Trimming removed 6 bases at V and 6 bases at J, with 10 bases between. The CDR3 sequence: CASRDSADTQYF. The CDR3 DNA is TGTGCCAGCAGGGACAGTGCCGATACGCAGTATTTT.

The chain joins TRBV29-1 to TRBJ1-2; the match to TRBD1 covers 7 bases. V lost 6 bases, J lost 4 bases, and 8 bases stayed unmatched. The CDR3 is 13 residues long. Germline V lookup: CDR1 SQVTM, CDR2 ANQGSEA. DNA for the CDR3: TGCAGCGTCACCACACAGGGGAGCTATGGCTACACCTTC. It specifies CSVTTQGSYGYTF.

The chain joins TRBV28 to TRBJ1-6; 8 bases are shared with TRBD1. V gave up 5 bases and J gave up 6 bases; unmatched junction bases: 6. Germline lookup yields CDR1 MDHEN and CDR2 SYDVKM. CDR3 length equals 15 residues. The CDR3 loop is CASSHRQGPNSPLHF. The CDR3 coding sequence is TGTGCCAGCAGTCATCGACAGGGGCCTAATTCACCCCTCCACTTT.

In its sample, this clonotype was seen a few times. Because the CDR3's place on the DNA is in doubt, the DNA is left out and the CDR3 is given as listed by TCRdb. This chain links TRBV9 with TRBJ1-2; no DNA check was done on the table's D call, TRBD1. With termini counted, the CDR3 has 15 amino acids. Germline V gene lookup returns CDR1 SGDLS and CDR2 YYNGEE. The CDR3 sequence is CASSFGPGLNYGYTF.

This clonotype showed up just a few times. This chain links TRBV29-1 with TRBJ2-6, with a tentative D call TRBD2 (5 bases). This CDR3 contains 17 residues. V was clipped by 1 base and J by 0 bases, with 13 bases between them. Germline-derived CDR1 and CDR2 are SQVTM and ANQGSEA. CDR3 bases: TGCAGCGTTGAAGTCCAGCGGACGAGCTCTGGGGCCAACGTCCTGACTTTC. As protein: CSVEVQRTSSGANVLTF.

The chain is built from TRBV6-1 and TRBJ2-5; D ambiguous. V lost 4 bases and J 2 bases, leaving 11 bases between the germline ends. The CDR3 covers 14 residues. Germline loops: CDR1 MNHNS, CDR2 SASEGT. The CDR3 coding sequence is TGTGCCAGCAGTGCGACCCCCAATCAAGAGACCCAGTACTTC. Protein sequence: CASSATPNQETQYF.

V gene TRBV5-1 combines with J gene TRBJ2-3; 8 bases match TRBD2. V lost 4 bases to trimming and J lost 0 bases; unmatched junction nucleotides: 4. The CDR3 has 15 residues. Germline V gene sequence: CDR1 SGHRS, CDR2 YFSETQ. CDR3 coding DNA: TGCGCCAGCAGCCCCCGGACTAGCAGCACAGATACGCAGTATTTT. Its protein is CASSPRTSSTDTQYF.

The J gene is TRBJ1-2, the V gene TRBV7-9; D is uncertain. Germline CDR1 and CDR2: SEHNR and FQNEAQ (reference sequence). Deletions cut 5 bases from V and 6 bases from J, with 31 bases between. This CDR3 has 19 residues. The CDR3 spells CASSAPYNLWSLSPDGYTF. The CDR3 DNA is TGTGCCAGCAGCGCCCCCTACAATTTATGGTCCTTAAGTCCCGATGGCTACACCTTC.

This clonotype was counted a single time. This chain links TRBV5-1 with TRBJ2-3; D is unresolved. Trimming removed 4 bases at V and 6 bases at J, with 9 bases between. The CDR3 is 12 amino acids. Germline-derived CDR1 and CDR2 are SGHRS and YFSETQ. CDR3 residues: CASSANPDTQYF. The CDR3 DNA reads TGCGCCAGCAGCGCCAATCCTGATACGCAGTATTTT. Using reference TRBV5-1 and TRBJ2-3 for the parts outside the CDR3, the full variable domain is KAGVTQTPRYLIKTRGQQVTLSCSPISGHRSVSWYQQTPGQGLQFLFEYFSETQRNKGNFPGRFSGRQFSNSRSEMNVSTLELGDSALYLCASSANPDTQYFGPGTRLTVL.

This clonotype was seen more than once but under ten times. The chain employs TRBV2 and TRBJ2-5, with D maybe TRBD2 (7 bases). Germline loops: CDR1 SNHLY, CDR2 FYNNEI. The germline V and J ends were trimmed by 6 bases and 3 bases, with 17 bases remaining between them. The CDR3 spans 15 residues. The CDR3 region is CASRGGHLAEETQYF. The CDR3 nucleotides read TGTGCCAGCAGGGGGGGGCACCTAGCGGAAGAGACCCAGTACTTC.

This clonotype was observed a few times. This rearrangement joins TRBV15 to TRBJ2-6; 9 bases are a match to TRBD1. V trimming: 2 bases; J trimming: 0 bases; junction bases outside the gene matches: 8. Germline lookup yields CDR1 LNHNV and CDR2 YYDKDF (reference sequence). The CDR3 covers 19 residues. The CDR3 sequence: CATSRQDRGPISGANVLTF. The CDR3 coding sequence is TGTGCCACCAGCAGACAGGACAGGGGCCCGATCTCTGGGGCCAACGTCCTGACTTTC.

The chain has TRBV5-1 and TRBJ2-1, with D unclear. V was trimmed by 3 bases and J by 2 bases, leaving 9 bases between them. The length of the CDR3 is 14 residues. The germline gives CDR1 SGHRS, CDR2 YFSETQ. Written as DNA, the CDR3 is TGCGCCAGCAGCTCCCAAGAACCCTACAATGAGCAGTTCTTC. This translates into CASSSQEPYNEQFF.

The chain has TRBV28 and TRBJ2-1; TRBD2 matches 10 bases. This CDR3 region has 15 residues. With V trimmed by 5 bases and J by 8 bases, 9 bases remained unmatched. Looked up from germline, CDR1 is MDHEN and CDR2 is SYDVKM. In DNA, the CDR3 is TGTGCCAGCAGTGGGAGCGGGGGGGCTTTCCATGAGCAGTTCTTC. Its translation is CASSGSGGAFHEQFF.

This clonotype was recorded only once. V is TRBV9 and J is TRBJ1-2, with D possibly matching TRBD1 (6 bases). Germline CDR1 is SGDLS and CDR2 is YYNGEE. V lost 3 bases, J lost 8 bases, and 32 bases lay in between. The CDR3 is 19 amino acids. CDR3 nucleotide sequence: TGTGCCAGCAGCGCCGCCGGGACTTCTACAGGGACACAGGGCCAAGGCTACACCTTC. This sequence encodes CASSAAGTSTGTQGQGYTF. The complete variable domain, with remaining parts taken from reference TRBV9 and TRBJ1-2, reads DSGVTQTPKHLITATGQRVTLRCSPRSGDLSVYWYQQSLDQGLQFLIQYYNGEERAKGNILERFSAQQFPDLHSELNLSSLELGDSALYFCASSAAGTSTGTQGQGYTFGSGTRLTVV.

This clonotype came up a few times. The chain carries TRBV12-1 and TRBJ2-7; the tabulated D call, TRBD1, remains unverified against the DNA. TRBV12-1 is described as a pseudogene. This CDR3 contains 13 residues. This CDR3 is CASSHETAHEQYF. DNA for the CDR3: TGTGCCAGCAGCCATGAGACAGCCCACGAGCAGTACTTC.

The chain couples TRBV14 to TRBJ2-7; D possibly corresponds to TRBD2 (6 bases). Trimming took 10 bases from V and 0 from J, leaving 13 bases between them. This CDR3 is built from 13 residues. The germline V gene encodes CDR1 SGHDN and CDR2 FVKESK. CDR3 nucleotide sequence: TGTGCCACCCGGGAGTTAACCTCCTACGAGCAGTACTTC. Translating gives CATRELTSYEQYF.

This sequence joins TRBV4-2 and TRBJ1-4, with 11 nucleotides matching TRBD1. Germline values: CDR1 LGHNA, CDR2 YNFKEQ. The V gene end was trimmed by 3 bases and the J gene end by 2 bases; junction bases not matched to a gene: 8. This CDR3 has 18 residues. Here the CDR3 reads CASSQGQGGVATNEKLFF. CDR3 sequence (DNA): TGTGCCAGCAGCCAGGGACAGGGGGGGGTGGCGACTAATGAAAAACTGTTTTTT.

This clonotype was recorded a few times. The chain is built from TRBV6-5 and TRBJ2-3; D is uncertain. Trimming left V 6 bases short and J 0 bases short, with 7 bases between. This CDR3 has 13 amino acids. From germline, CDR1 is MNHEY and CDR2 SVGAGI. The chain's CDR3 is CASRTDSTDTQYF. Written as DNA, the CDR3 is TGTGCCAGCAGGACCGACAGCACAGATACGCAGTATTTT.

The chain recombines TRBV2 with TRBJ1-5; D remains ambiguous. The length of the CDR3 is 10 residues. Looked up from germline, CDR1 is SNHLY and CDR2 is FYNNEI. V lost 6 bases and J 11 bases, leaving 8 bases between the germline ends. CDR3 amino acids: CASRLITQHF. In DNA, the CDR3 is TGTGCCAGCAGGCTGATTACCCAGCATTTT.

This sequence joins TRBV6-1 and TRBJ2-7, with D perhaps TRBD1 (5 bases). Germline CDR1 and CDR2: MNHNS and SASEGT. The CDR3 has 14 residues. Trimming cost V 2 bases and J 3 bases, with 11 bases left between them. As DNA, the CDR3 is TGTGCCAGCAGTGAATATGGGGCATTCTACGAGCAGTACTTC. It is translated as CASSEYGAFYEQYF.

This CDR3 is CATSRDKGHKETQYF. CDR3 nucleotide sequence: TGTGCCACCAGCAGAGATAAGGGACACAAAGAGACCCAGTACTTC. This chain joins TRBV15 and TRBJ2-5; TRBD1 is a possible D gene (6 bases). The V gene's germline CDR1 is LNHNV and CDR2 YYDKDF (reference sequence). Between the trimmed V and J ends, which lost 0 bases and 3 bases, there was a span of 11 bases. CDR3 length: 15 residues.

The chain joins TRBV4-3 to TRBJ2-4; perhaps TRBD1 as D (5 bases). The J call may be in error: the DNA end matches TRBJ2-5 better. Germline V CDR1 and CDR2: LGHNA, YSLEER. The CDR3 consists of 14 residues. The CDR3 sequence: CASSHRAAAETQYF. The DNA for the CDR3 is TGCGCCAGCAGCCACAGGGCCGCGGCGGAGACCCAGTACTTC.

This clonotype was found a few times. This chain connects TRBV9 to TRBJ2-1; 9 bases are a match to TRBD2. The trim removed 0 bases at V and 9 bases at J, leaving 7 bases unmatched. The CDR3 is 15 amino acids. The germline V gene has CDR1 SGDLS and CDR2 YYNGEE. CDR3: CASSVGVTSGGEQFF. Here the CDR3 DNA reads TGTGCCAGCAGCGTAGGCGTGACTAGCGGCGGTGAGCAGTTCTTC. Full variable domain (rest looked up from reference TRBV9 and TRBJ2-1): DSGVTQTPKHLITATGQRVTLRCSPRSGDLSVYWYQQSLDQGLQFLIQYYNGEERAKGNILERFSAQQFPDLHSELNLSSLELGDSALYFCASSVGVTSGGEQFFGPGTRLTVL.

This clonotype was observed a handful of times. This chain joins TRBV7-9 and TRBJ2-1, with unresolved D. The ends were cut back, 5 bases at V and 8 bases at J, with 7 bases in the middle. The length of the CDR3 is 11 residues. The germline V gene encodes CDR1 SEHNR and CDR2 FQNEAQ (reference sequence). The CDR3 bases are TGTGCCAGCAGCCGGGTCGATGAGCAGTTCTTC. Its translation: CASSRVDEQFF.

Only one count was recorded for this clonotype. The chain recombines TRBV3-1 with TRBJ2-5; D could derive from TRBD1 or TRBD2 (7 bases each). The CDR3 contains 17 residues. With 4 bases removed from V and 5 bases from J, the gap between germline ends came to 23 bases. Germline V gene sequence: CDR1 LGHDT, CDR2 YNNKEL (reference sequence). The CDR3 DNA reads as TGTGCCAGCAGCCCAGGGGGAGGGGGATACCAATCGGAGACCCAGTACTTC. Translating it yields CASSPGGGGYQSETQYF.

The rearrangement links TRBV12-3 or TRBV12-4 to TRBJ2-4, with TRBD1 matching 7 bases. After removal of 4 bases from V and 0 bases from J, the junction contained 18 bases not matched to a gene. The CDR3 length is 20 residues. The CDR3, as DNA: TGTGCCAGCAGTTCAAAGACAGGGCCGTTCCTCCCCCTAGCCAAAAACATTCAGTACTTC. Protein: CASSSKTGPFLPLAKNIQYF.